Listed below are T cell receptor beta chains from one sample, sequenced in a study of T cells in Graves' hyperthyroidism and ophthalmopathy. TCRdb called the multiplex PCR reads again in MiXCR, with one record for every CDR3 protein. The sample contains almost 600,000 distinct CDR3 sequences, about 15% of which appear only once. What was sequenced was blood. These receptors were collected from a woman aged 25 to 39 with Graves' hyperthyroidism that later progressed to Graves' ophthalmopathy. Each CDR3 is given with its conserved first and last residue. The D gene is left open where the match is weak. Size tells how often a clone was seen (once, few, many) or the class of an expanded clone, and some rows leave it out.

V	size	J	D	DNA	CDR3
TRBV28	many	TRBJ2-7	NA	TGTGCCAGCAGACGGGCGGGACAGCGTACGCAGGAGCAGTACTTC	CASRRAGQRTQEQYF
TRBV30	NA	TRBJ2-3	TRBD2	TGTGCCTGGAGTTCCCTAGCGGAAATAACAGATACGCAGTATTTT	CAWSSLAEITDTQYF
TRBV29-1	many	TRBJ2-3	TRBD2	TGCAGCGTTGAAGGCGGGACTAGTGGAGATACGCAGTATTTT	CSVEGGTSGDTQYF
TRBV12-3/TRBV12-4	many	TRBJ1-1	NA	TGTGCCAGCAGGCTTAGGGGTCGGAACACTGAAGCTTTCTTT	CASRLRGRNTEAFF
TRBV9	NA	TRBJ2-7	NA	TGTGCCAGCAGCGTAGACCAGTTGGGCTACGAGCACTACTTC	CASSVDQLGYEHYF
TRBV29-1	few	TRBJ2-6	NA	TGCAGCGTTGAAGAAATACTGCTTGAGGCCAACGTCCTGACTTTC	CSVEEILLEANVLTF
TRBV2	NA	TRBJ2-7	NA	TGTGCCAGCAGTCGTCGGCGCCTCGGCGGGATGAGATACGAGCAGTACTTC	CASSRRRLGGMRYEQYF
TRBV11-2	many	TRBJ2-1	TRBD2	TGTGCCAGCAGGAAACTTAGCGGGAGGAGGAATGAGCAGTTCTTC	CASRKLSGRRNEQFF
TRBV28	NA	TRBJ1-2	NA	TGTGCCAGCAGCACCCCGGAGGGTGGCTACACCTTC	CASSTPEGGYTF
TRBV29-1	few	TRBJ2-7	TRBD1	TGCAGCGTTGGGGACAGGGGGCTAGAAGAGCAGTACTTC	CSVGDRGLEEQYF
TRBV19	few	TRBJ2-5	TRBD1	TGTGCCAGTAGTACCGCCAAAGGGGGCGTTCGAGAGACCCAGTACTTC	CASSTAKGGVRETQYF
TRBV19	NA	TRBJ1-1	TRBD1	TGTGCCAGTAGTATAGCATTCTCCGGACAGGGTCCGGCTTTCTTT	CASSIAFSGQGPAFF
TRBV7-9	NA	TRBJ2-7	NA	TGTGCCAGCAGCGCCCGGGACACCCCCTCCTACGAGCAGTACTTC	CASSARDTPSYEQYF
TRBV19	few	TRBJ2-7	TRBD2	TGTGCCAGTAGTATAGTTTTTTCTCGGACTAGCGGAGGTTCCTACGAGCAGTACTTC	CASSIVFSRTSGGSYEQYF
TRBV2	many	TRBJ2-3	NA	TGTGCCAGCATGTCACTTAGCACAGATACGCAGTATTTT	CASMSLSTDTQYF
TRBV12-5	many	TRBJ1-2	NA	TGTGCTAGTGGCCCGATATCCGGGACGGTTTATGGCTACACCTTC	CASGPISGTVYGYTF
TRBV30	NA	TRBJ2-2	TRBD1	TGTGCCTGGAGTAAAAGGGACAGCGAAAACACCGGGGAGCTGTTTTTT	CAWSKRDSENTGELFF
TRBV27	few	TRBJ2-3	NA	TGTGCCAGCAGTTTAGGGAAGGGCCTGAGAGATACGCAGTATTTT	CASSLGKGLRDTQYF
TRBV3-1	few	TRBJ2-1	NA	TGTGCCAGCAGCCAAGGGGACTTTCGATACAATGAGCAGTTCTTC	CASSQGDFRYNEQFF
TRBV28	many	TRBJ1-6	NA	TGTGCCAGCAGTTTGGGACTGACGAATTCACCCCTCCACTTT	CASSLGLTNSPLHF
TRBV27	many	TRBJ2-7	NA	TGTGCCAGCAGTTCAATACAGGGTTACGAGCAGTACTTC	CASSSIQGYEQYF
TRBV12-3/TRBV12-4	many	TRBJ1-1	NA	TGTGCCAGCACCCTGTACGTGAACACTGAAGCTTTCTTT	CASTLYVNTEAFF
TRBV19	NA	TRBJ1-3	TRBD1	TGTGCCAGTATCGACAGGGACTCTGGAAACACCATATATTTT	CASIDRDSGNTIYF
TRBV6-1	few	TRBJ2-7	NA	TGTGCCAGCAAGGAGTGGGTGCAGTACTTC	CASKEWVQYF
TRBV5-1	many	TRBJ2-1	TRBD2	TGCGCCAGCAGCTCTGGGACTAGCGGAGGGAATGAGCAGTTCTTC	CASSSGTSGGNEQFF